The next 14 T cell receptor beta chains were all read from a single sample in a study of blood T cells in healthy people across ages. PCR was performed a second time for about 7 to 12 cycles using a sample-barcoded 5' primer and a J-beta primer mix. TCRdb used MiXCR to reprocess the 5' RACE reads, holding one entry per CDR3 protein. The top ten clones hold more than 20% of a sample with 730,000 or so distinct CDR3 sequences, 40% to 45% of them seen once. The specimen was blood. These receptors were taken from a woman aged 55-70 years in good health.

V gene TRBV28 combines with J gene TRBJ2-1, with a tentative D call TRBD2 (5 bases). The V gene's germline CDR1 is MDHEN and CDR2 SYDVKM. V was trimmed by 4 bases and J by 12 bases, leaving 13 bases between them. This CDR3 has 12 residues. The CDR3 DNA is TGTGCCAGCAGTTCCGATTTGGGAGCGCAGTTCTTC. This encodes CASSSDLGAQFF.

This chain connects TRBV9 to TRBJ1-2; possible D gene TRBD1, 6 bases. The CDR3 spans 12 residues. Looked up from germline, CDR1 is SGDLS and CDR2 is YYNGEE. The ends were cut back, 7 bases at V and 2 bases at J, with 9 bases in the middle. CDR3 region: CASLTGNYGYTF. The CDR3, as DNA: TGTGCCAGCCTCACAGGGAACTATGGCTACACCTTC.

The chain joins TRBV5-1 to TRBJ2-4; tentative D call: TRBD1 (5 bases). The J call could be wrong; TRBJ2-7 is a better fit for the DNA end. There are 12 residues in the CDR3. Germline lookup yields CDR1 SGHRS and CDR2 YFSETQ. The CDR3 sequence: CASRAGLHEQYF. Written as DNA, the CDR3 is TGCGCCAGCAGGGCAGGGCTACACGAGCAGTACTTC.

This clonotype was detected only a few times. The chain couples TRBV6-5 to TRBJ2-4; TRBD1 is a possible D gene (5 bases). This CDR3 has 16 amino acids. CDR1 and CDR2 (germline): MNHEY, SVGAGI. Trimming removed 7 bases from V and 5 bases from J, with 21 bases in between. CDR3 loop: CASTTLIGAAQNIQYF. In DNA form, the CDR3 reads TGTGCCAGCACCACTCTGATAGGGGCCGCTCAAAACATTCAGTACTTC.

The CDR3 coding sequence is TGCAGTGCCACCAGAATCGGGAGAATGACCGATGAGCAGTTCTTC. This translates into CSATRIGRMTDEQFF. The chain employs TRBV20-1 and TRBJ2-1; tentative D call: TRBD2 (6 bases). Trimming stripped 6 bases from V and 8 bases from J, with 23 bases between. The CDR3 contains 15 residues. Germline CDR1 reads DFQATT; CDR2 reads SNEGSKA (reference sequence).

Comments on this clonotype: One end of the junction is discordant with germline, which a read error may explain. This rearrangement joins TRBV7-2 to TRBJ2-7; the D gene is possibly TRBD2 (5 bases). This CDR3 comprises 14 residues. The germline V gene encodes CDR1 SGHTA and CDR2 FQGNSA. The CDR3 DNA reads as TGTGCCGGCAGCTTAGGTGGGAGTCGACACGAGCAGTACTTC. Amino acids: CAGSLGGSRHEQYF.

The chain joins TRBV20-1 to TRBJ1-2, with 9 bases fitting TRBD1. The V gene's germline CDR1 is DFQATT and CDR2 SNEGSKA (reference sequence). Trimming removed 5 bases from V and 8 bases from J; junction bases left unmatched: 9. This CDR3 has 13 amino acids. The CDR3 reads CSAGGTGREGYTF. CDR3 bases: TGCAGTGCTGGGGGGACAGGGAGGGAGGGCTACACCTTC.

As regards this clonotype: This could be a read error, since a much larger clone is one nucleotide away. The chain has TRBV29-1 and TRBJ2-3, with 8 bases that match TRBD1. Germline CDR1 and CDR2: SQVTM and ANQGSEA. The CDR3 has 14 amino acids. The V segment lost 4 bases and the J segment 4 bases; nucleotides outside the gene matches: 7. The CDR3 coding sequence is TGCAGCGTTGCTGGGGCAGGGGGCGCAGATACGCAGTATTTT. This codes for CSVAGAGGADTQYF.

This clonotype was counted ten times or more. V is TRBV7-2 and J is TRBJ2-5; 7 bases agree with TRBD1. CDR3 length: 13 residues. The V and J ends lost 5 bases and 4 bases, in that order; junction bases with no gene match: 4. In germline, CDR1 is SGHTA, CDR2 FQGNSA. The CDR3 is CASSRYRGETQYF. Here the CDR3 DNA reads TGTGCCAGCAGCCGATACAGGGGAGAGACCCAGTACTTC.

The chain carries TRBV20-1 and TRBJ2-7, with 8 bases fitting TRBD1. Germline V gene data show CDR1 as DFQATT and CDR2 as SNEGSKA (reference sequence). This CDR3 has 12 residues. J was trimmed by 4 bases and V by 6 bases; bases with no gene match: 5. CDR3 DNA sequence: TGCAGTGCCCCGGGACAGGCGTACGAGCAGTACTTC. Its protein product is CSAPGQAYEQYF.

This clonotype was picked up a small number of times. This chain connects TRBV7-9 to TRBJ1-6, with 8 bases matching TRBD1. CDR3 length: 16 amino acids. The germline V gene has CDR1 SEHNR and CDR2 FQNEAQ (reference sequence). After removal of 5 bases from V and 4 bases from J, the junction contained 7 bases not matched to a gene. The CDR3 spells CASSPGQGLYNSPLHF. The CDR3 DNA sequence: TGTGCCAGCAGCCCAGGACAGGGTCTTTATAATTCACCCCTCCACTTT.

The chain couples TRBV7-9 to TRBJ2-5; no definite D call. Judging by the DNA end, TRBJ2-7 fits better; the J call may be wrong. The germline CDR1 and CDR2 sequences are SEHNR and FQNEAQ (reference sequence). The CDR3 has 12 residues. CDR3 in DNA: TGTGCCAGCAGCCAAGCACAAAGCGAGCAGTACTTC. Translating it yields CASSQAQSEQYF.

The V gene is TRBV29-1, the J gene TRBJ1-1; D not resolved. Trimming stripped 4 bases from V and 7 bases from J, with 13 bases between. CDR1 and CDR2 from the germline V gene are SQVTM and ANQGSEA. The CDR3 is 12 residues long. CDR3 region: CSVVLWTVEAFF. CDR3 in DNA: TGCAGCGTTGTCCTATGGACGGTTGAAGCTTTCTTT.

V usage is TRBV4-1 and J usage is TRBJ2-1, with D perhaps being TRBD1 or TRBD2 (5 bases each). Between the trimmed V and J ends, which lost 2 bases and 0 bases, there was a span of 11 bases. This CDR3 is built from 16 residues. Germline values: CDR1 MGHRA, CDR2 YSYEKL. CDR3 sequence reads: CASSQRIGASYNEQFF. DNA for the CDR3: TGCGCCAGCAGCCAACGGATCGGGGCCTCCTACAATGAGCAGTTCTTC.